A single sample is the source of the 21 T cell receptor beta chains below, sequenced in a study of blood T cell repertoires in COVID-19. Clones were read by immunoSEQ multiplex PCR, and TCRdb kept only the in-frame ones, dropping some. This sample yields about 480,000 clones, of which about 88% are seen a single time; just over 8% belongs to the top ten. The source material was PBMCs or T cells enriched from blood (not recorded which). The receptor source for this set is a woman aged 55 to 70 who had recovered from COVID-19.

The V call is TRBV30, the J call TRBJ1-5; maybe TRBD1 (5 bases). The V gene lost 2 bases and the J gene lost 0 bases, with 11 bases spanning the gap. Looked up from germline, CDR1 is GTSNPN and CDR2 is SVGIG (reference sequence). CDR3 length: 15 amino acids. The CDR3 bases are TGTGCCTGGAGTTCAAACAGGAATAGCAATCAGCCCCAGCATTTT. It yields the protein CAWSSNRNSNQPQHF.

A remark on this clone: At the DNA level, this CDR3 is encoded by other sequences in the same sample as well. For the CDR3, the DNA is TGTGCCACCAGTGACGCAAGACAGGGGAACACTGAAGCTTTCTTT. This codes for CATSDARQGNTEAFF. V and J are TRBV24-1 and TRBJ1-1, with 7 positions matching TRBD1. Germline values: CDR1 KGHDR, CDR2 SFDVKD. The length of the CDR3 is 15 residues. Germline trimming cut 4 bases from V and 1 base from J; bases unmatched to any gene: 5.

This clone has just a few counts. This rearrangement joins TRBV4-1 to TRBJ1-1, with D possibly TRBD1 on 6 matching bases. V shed 11 bases and J shed 3 bases, with 22 bases lying between them. Germline assignment: CDR1 MGHRA and CDR2 YSYEKL. The CDR3 runs to 15 residues. The CDR3 nucleotides read TGCGCCGCGGCCTCTATCCTCCAGGGGCACACTGAAGCTTTCTTT. Its translation: CAAASILQGHTEAFF.

Remarks on this clone: The sample has other DNA sequences that encode this CDR3 too. V usage is TRBV5-1 and J usage is TRBJ2-3; D may be TRBD1 (5 bases). CDR3 length equals 14 residues. Germline CDR1 and CDR2: SGHRS and YFSETQ. V lost 0 bases to trimming and J lost 6 bases, with 11 bases between them. The CDR3 DNA reads as TGCGCCAGCAGCTTGGCCGAAAGGGGTGATACGCAGTATTTT. It encodes CASSLAERGDTQYF.

This clone was detected ten times or more. The rearrangement joins TRBV12-3 or TRBV12-4 to TRBJ2-3; D perhaps matches TRBD1 (5 bases). The CDR3 sequence is 12 residues long. Deletions cut 3 bases from V and 9 bases from J, with 10 bases between. This CDR3 reads CASSLLGVTQYF. As DNA, the CDR3 is TGTGCCAGCAGTTTGTTAGGGGTAACGCAGTATTTT.

The genes are TRBV2 and TRBJ2-6, with a weak D call TRBD1 (6 bases). The germline V and J ends were trimmed by 4 bases and 3 bases, with 10 bases remaining between them. Germline V CDR1 and CDR2: SNHLY, FYNNEI. CDR3 length: 15 residues. The CDR3 is CASSVQGGGANVLTF. The CDR3 nucleotides are TGTGCCAGCAGTGTACAGGGCGGTGGGGCCAACGTCCTGACTTTC.

J is TRBJ2-7 and V is TRBV5-4; D is unresolved. Germline V gene lookup returns CDR1 SGHNT and CDR2 YYREEE (reference sequence). The CDR3 extends over 12 amino acids. Between the trimmed V and J ends, which lost 0 bases and 2 bases, there was a span of 3 bases. CDR3 amino acids: CASSLATYEQYV. The CDR3 DNA is TGTGCCAGCAGCTTGGCCACCTACGAGCAGTACGTC.

J is TRBJ2-7 and V is TRBV27; tentatively, D is TRBD2 (6 bases). The CDR3 is made up of 13 amino acids. Germline CDR1 and CDR2: MNHEY and SMNVEV (reference sequence). With 6 bases removed from V and 2 bases from J, the gap between germline ends came to 11 bases. The CDR3 DNA reads as TGTGCCAGCAGGGGAGGCCGTGCCTACGAGCAGTACTTC. It specifies CASRGGRAYEQYF.

This clone has a handful of counts. This chain connects TRBV2 to TRBJ1-3, with a possible D match to TRBD1 (6 bases). With 6 bases removed from V and 4 bases from J, the gap between germline ends came to 10 bases. CDR3 length equals 13 residues. Germline loops: CDR1 SNHLY, CDR2 FYNNEI. The CDR3 loop is CASRGDIGNTIYF. DNA of the CDR3: TGTGCCAGCAGAGGGGACATCGGAAACACCATATATTTT.

This clone was seen just once. CDR3 in amino acids: CASSFGTGTFYTEAFF. CDR3 nucleotides: TGCGCCAGCAGCTTTGGGACAGGGACCTTCTACACTGAAGCTTTCTTT. V and J are TRBV5-1 and TRBJ1-1; 9 bases match TRBD1. The CDR3 runs 16 residues. V trimming: 2 bases; J trimming: 3 bases; junction bases outside the gene matches: 8. Germline loops: CDR1 SGHRS, CDR2 YFSETQ.

This chain links TRBV5-6 with TRBJ2-1; 7 bases fit TRBD2. The germline gives CDR1 SGHDT, CDR2 YYEEEE. CDR3 length: 15 amino acids. J gave up 1 base and V 4 bases, and 5 bases lay outside the gene matches. CDR3: CASSQRAGSYNEQFF. The CDR3 bases are TGTGCCAGCAGCCAAAGAGCGGGATCCTACAATGAGCAGTTCTTC.

The rearrangement joins TRBV30 to TRBJ1-6, with unresolved D. Germline CDR1 GTSNPN, CDR2 SVGIG (reference sequence). The V end lost 0 bases, the J end lost 8 bases, and 17 bases lay between the germline ends. CDR3 length: 16 amino acids. The CDR3 reads CAWSVRSGQIHSPLHF. The CDR3 DNA sequence: TGTGCCTGGAGTGTAAGGAGCGGGCAGATACATTCACCCCTCCACTTT.

V usage is TRBV29-1 and J usage is TRBJ2-2, with D tentatively TRBD1 (5 bases). Germline V gene data show CDR1 as SQVTM and CDR2 as ANQGSEA. V was shortened by 0 bases and J by 4 bases, with 12 bases between the two germline ends. CDR3 length: 15 amino acids. CDR3 in amino acids: CSVEDDRGITGELFF. The DNA for the CDR3 is TGCAGCGTTGAAGACGACAGAGGAATCACCGGGGAGCTGTTTTTT.

This rearrangement joins TRBV2 to TRBJ1-5; 8 nucleotides agree with TRBD1. The CDR3 has 16 residues. Germline CDR1 reads SNHLY; CDR2 reads FYNNEI. V trimming: 4 bases; J trimming: 4 bases; junction bases outside the gene matches: 9. CDR3 DNA sequence: TGTGCCAGCAGTGTCTATACGACAGGGGTAAATCAGCCCCAGCATTTT. It encodes CASSVYTTGVNQPQHF.

V and J are TRBV18 and TRBJ2-7; D unclear. The CDR3 is 15 residues long. The V end lost 2 bases, the J end lost 7 bases, and 18 bases lay between the germline ends. Germline-derived CDR1 and CDR2 are KGHSH and LQKENI. The CDR3 DNA reads as TGTGCCAGCTCACCAGATTGGGTCAGAGGCCTGGAGCAGTACGTC. Encoded protein: CASSPDWVRGLEQYV.

The V and J genes are TRBV5-5 and TRBJ1-2; D is possibly TRBD1 (6 bases). CDR1 is SGHKS, CDR2 YYEKEE, per germline (reference sequence). The CDR3 consists of 14 residues. Trimming removed 2 bases from V and 4 bases from J, with 12 bases in between. In DNA, the CDR3 is TGTGCCAGCAGCTTAGTACAGGGCCCCTATGGCTACACCTTC. Translation: CASSLVQGPYGYTF.

The V call is TRBV20-1, the J call TRBJ1-1, with no clear D. The CDR3 is 11 residues long. Germline values: CDR1 DFQATT, CDR2 SNEGSKA (reference sequence). V gave up 6 bases and J gave up 5 bases, with 10 bases separating them. The CDR3 DNA is TGCAGTGCGGGAGGAGCTACTGAAGCTTTCTTT. Its protein product is CSAGGATEAFF.

Only one count was recorded for this clone. The chain is built from TRBV4-1 and TRBJ2-5; D not certain. Germline loops: CDR1 MGHRA, CDR2 YSYEKL. The germline V and J ends were trimmed by 1 base and 4 bases, with 10 bases remaining between them. The CDR3 consists of 14 residues. In DNA, the CDR3 is TGCGCCAGCAGCCAAGGAGCAGGTGGAGAGACCCAGTACTTC. This encodes CASSQGAGGETQYF.

The chain couples TRBV19 to TRBJ2-5; 8 nucleotides agree with TRBD1. The CDR3 covers 12 residues. Per the germline V gene, CDR1 is LNHDA and CDR2 is SQIVND (reference sequence). With 9 bases clipped from V and 3 bases from J, the junction kept 3 bases outside the gene matches. CDR3 DNA sequence: TGTGCCAGCCGGGGACAGGAAGAGACCCAGTACTTC. Amino acid sequence: CASRGQEETQYF.

This chain uses TRBV7-9 with TRBJ1-2; D unclear. This CDR3 contains 13 residues. Deletions cut 2 bases from V and 6 bases from J, with 10 bases between. The germline V gene has CDR1 SEHNR and CDR2 FQNEAQ (reference sequence). CDR3 coding DNA: TGTGCCAGCAGCTTATCCCTCCCTGATGGCTACACCTTC. The encoded protein is CASSLSLPDGYTF. Complete variable domain (other parts from reference TRBV7-9 and TRBJ1-2): DTGVSQNPRHKITKRGQNVTFRCDPISEHNRLYWYRQTLGQGPEFLTYFQNEAQLEKSRLLSDRFSAERPKGSFSTLEIQRTEQGDSAMYLCASSLSLPDGYTFGSGTRLTVV.

The chain uses TRBV5-1 and TRBJ1-2; TRBD1 is a possible D gene (5 bases). The V gene lost 3 bases and the J gene lost 3 bases, with 15 bases spanning the gap. The length of the CDR3 is 15 residues. Germline CDR1 is SGHRS and CDR2 is YFSETQ. CDR3 sequence: CASSSGLGGDYGYTF. The CDR3 bases are TGCGCCAGCAGCTCCGGACTGGGAGGGGACTATGGCTACACCTTC.